The 4 T cell receptor beta chains listed next were all sequenced from one sample in a study of T cell repertoires in cytomegalovirus infection. These receptors have no known antigen. TCRdb used MiXCR to reprocess the reads, holding one entry per CDR3 protein. The table lists nearly 700,000 distinct CDR3 sequences, about 33% of them singletons. This material consisted of cultured PBMCs, taken from culture after CMV antigen stimulation. These receptors all stem from a human donor in good health (CMV status not recorded). Some clones in this sample may be carry-over from other donors' samples.

This clonotype has more than one count but fewer than ten. J is TRBJ1-6 and V is TRBV6-1; TRBD1 agrees at 9 bases. CDR1 is MNHNS and CDR2 is SASEGT in the germline V gene. The CDR3 extends over 18 amino acids. V was pared by 0 bases and J by 8 bases, with 11 bases of the junction left unmatched. CDR3 sequence: CASSEAWGQGVGDSPLHF. The CDR3 DNA sequence: TGTGCCAGCAGTGAAGCGTGGGGACAGGGCGTGGGTGATTCACCCCTCCACTTT.

In its sample, this clonotype was seen a few times. The rearrangement links TRBV10-3 to TRBJ1-3, with D hard to call. The CDR3 is made up of 14 amino acids. CDR1 ENHRY and CDR2 SYGVKD come from the germline V gene. V lost 3 bases to trimming and J lost 3 bases, with 9 bases between them. The CDR3, as DNA: TGTGCCATCAGTGAAGAGAAGAGTGGAAACACCATATATTTT. This sequence encodes CAISEEKSGNTIYF.

In its sample, this clonotype was seen a few times. The rearrangement uses TRBV7-8 and TRBJ2-3; D ambiguous. The CDR3 spans 15 residues. Germline V CDR1 and CDR2: SGHVS, FQNEAQ. Trimming took off 5 bases at V and 2 bases at J, with 14 bases between the two ends. The CDR3 nucleotides are TGTGCCAGCAGCCCAAGGTGGGCGTCCACAGATACGCAGTATTTT. Its protein is CASSPRWASTDTQYF.

The chain combines TRBV6-7 with TRBJ1-2; possibly TRBD1 for D (6 bases). TRBV6-7 is given ORF status, its function remaining uncertain. This CDR3 spans 18 amino acids. V lost 0 bases and J lost 5, with 22 bases in between. The CDR3 here is CASSYSIPVSDRRYGYTF. The DNA of the CDR3 is TGTGCCAGCAGTTACTCGATTCCAGTGTCGGACAGAAGATATGGCTACACCTTC.